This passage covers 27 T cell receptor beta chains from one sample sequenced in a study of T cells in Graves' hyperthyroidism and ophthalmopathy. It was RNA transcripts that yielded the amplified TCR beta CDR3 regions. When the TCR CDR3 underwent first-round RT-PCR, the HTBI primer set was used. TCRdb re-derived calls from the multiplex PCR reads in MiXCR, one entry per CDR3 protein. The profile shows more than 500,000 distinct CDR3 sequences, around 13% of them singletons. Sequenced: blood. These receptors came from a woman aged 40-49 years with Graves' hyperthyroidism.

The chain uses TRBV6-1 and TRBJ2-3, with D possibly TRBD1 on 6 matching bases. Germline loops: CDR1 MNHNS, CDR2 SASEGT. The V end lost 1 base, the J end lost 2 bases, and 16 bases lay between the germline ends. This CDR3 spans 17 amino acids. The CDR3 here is CASSEGAGATITDTQYF. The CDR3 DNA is TGTGCCAGCAGTGAAGGGGCAGGGGCTACCATCACAGATACGCAGTATTTT.

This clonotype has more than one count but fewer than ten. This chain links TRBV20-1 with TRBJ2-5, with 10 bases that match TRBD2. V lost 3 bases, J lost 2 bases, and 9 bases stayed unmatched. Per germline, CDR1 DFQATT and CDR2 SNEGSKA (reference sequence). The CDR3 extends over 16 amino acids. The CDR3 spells CSARRYLAGEQETQYF. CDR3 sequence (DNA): TGCAGTGCTAGGAGGTATCTAGCGGGAGAGCAAGAGACCCAGTACTTC.

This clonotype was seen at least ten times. The CDR3 protein is CASSLAPLGSSYSNQPQHF. As DNA, the CDR3 is TGTGCCAGCAGCTTAGCGCCCTTAGGGTCCTCCTATAGCAATCAGCCCCAGCATTTT. The V call is TRBV7-2, the J call TRBJ1-5, with D uncertain. Germline CDR1 SGHTA, CDR2 FQGNSA. The CDR3 runs 19 residues. Deletions cut 0 bases from V and 0 bases from J, with 18 bases between.

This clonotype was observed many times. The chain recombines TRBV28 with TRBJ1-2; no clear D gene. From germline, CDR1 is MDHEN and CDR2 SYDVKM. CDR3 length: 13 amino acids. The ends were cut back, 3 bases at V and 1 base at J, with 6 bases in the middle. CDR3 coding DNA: TGTGCCAGCAGTTTGTGGGATAACTATGGCTACACCTTC. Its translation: CASSLWDNYGYTF.

The CDR3 DNA reads as TGTGCCAGCAGTGCACAGCGGAGTTACAATGAGCAGTTCTTC. This encodes CASSAQRSYNEQFF. This sequence joins TRBV6-1 and TRBJ2-1; a possible D gene is TRBD2 (5 bases). In germline, CDR1 is MNHNS, CDR2 SASEGT. Trimming cost V 4 bases and J 4 bases, with 11 bases left between them. This CDR3 comprises 14 residues.

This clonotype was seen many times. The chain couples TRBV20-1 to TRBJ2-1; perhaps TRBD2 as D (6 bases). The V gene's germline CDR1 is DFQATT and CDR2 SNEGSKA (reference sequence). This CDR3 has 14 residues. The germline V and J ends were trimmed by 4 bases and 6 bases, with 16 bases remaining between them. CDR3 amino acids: CSATPGTSSNEQFF. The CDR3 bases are TGCAGTGCTACCCCCGGGACTTCTTCCAATGAGCAGTTCTTC.

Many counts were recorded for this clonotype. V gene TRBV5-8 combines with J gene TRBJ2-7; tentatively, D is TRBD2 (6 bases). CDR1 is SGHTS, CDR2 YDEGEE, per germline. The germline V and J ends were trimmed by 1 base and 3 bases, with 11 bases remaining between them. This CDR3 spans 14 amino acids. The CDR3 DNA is TGTGCCAGCAGCTTGCGGGGGAATGGCTACGAGCAGTACTTC. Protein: CASSLRGNGYEQYF.

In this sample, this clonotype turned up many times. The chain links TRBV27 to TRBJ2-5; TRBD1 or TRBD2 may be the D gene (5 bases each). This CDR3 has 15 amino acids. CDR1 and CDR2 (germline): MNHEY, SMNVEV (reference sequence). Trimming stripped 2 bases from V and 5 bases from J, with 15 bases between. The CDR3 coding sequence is TGTGCCAGCAGTTTAACAGGACTGCCCTTTGAGACCCAGTACTTC. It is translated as CASSLTGLPFETQYF.

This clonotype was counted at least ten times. CDR3 in amino acids: CASSSGTTYTDTQYF. The CDR3 bases are TGTGCCAGCAGCTCCGGGACTACCTACACAGATACGCAGTATTTT. The rearrangement uses TRBV5-6 and TRBJ2-3; 7 bases agree with TRBD2. CDR1 and CDR2 (germline): SGHDT, YYEEEE. This CDR3 region has 15 residues. Germline trimming cut 3 bases from V and 2 bases from J; bases unmatched to any gene: 6.

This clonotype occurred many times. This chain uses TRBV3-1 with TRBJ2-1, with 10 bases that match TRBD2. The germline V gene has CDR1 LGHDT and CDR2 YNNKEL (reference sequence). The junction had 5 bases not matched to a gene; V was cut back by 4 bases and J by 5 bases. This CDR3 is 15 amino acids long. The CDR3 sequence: CASSRRTSGHNEQFF. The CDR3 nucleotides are TGTGCCAGCAGCCGGAGGACTAGCGGCCACAATGAGCAGTTCTTC.

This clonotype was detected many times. The CDR3 nucleotides read TGTGCCAGCAGCCAAGTGGGTTTGAACACTGAAGCTTTCTTT. It is translated as CASSQVGLNTEAFF. The chain employs TRBV3-1 and TRBJ1-1; no firm D call. This CDR3 has 14 amino acids. Trimming shortened V by 1 base and J by 0 bases, and 6 bases separated the two germline ends. Germline V gene sequence: CDR1 LGHDT, CDR2 YNNKEL (reference sequence).

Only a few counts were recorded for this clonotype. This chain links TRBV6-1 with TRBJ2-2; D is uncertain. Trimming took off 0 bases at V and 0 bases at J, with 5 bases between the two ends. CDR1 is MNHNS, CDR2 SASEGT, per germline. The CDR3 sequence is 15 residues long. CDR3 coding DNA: TGTGCCAGCAGTGAAGCGGAAACGAACACCGGGGAGCTGTTTTTT. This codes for CASSEAETNTGELFF.

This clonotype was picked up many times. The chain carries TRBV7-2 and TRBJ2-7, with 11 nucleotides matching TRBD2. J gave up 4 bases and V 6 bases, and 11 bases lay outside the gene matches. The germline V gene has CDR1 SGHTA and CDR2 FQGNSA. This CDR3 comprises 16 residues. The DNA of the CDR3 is TGTGCCAGCAGTCTGGGCAGAGTAGCGGGAGGGTACGAGCAGTACTTC. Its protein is CASSLGRVAGGYEQYF.

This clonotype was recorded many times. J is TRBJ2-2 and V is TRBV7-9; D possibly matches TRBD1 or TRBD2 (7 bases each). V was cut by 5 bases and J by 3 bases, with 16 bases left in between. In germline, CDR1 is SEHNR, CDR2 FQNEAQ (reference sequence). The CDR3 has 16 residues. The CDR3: CASSLQGGLDTGELFF. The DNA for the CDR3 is TGTGCCAGCAGCCTCCAGGGGGGGCTCGACACCGGGGAGCTGTTTTTT.

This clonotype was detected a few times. The CDR3 nucleotides read TGTGCCAGCAGCCCCGGGACAGGGCTTGAGCAGTTCTTC. Translated, it gives CASSPGTGLEQFF. The chain links TRBV7-2 to TRBJ2-1, with 9 positions matching TRBD1. The CDR3 contains 13 residues. V lost 5 bases, J lost 9 bases, and 5 bases stayed unmatched. Germline CDR1 SGHTA, CDR2 FQGNSA.

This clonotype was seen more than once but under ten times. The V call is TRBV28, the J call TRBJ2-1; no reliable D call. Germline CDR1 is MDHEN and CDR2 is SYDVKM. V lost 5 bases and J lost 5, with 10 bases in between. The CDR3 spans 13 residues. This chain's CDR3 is CASSRHTDNEQFF. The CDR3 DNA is TGTGCCAGCAGTCGACATACGGACAATGAGCAGTTCTTC. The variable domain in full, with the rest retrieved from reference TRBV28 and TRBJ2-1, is DVKVTQSSRYLVKRTGEKVFLECVQDMDHENMFWYRQDPGLGLRLIYFSYDVKMKEKGDIPEGYSVSREKKERFSLILESASTNQTSMYLCASSRHTDNEQFFGPGTRLTVL.

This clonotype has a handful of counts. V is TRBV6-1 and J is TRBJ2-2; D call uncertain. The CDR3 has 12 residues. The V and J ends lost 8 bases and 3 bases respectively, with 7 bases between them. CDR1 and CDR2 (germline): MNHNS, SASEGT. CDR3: CASLKDTGELFF. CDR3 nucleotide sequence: TGTGCCAGCCTAAAGGACACCGGGGAGCTGTTTTTT.

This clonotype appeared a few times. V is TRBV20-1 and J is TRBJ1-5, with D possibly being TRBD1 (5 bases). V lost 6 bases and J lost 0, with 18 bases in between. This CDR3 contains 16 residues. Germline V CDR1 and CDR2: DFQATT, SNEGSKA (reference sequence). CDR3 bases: TGCAGTGCCCGCGACAGAAGAAATTATAGCAATCAGCCCCAGCATTTT. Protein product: CSARDRRNYSNQPQHF.

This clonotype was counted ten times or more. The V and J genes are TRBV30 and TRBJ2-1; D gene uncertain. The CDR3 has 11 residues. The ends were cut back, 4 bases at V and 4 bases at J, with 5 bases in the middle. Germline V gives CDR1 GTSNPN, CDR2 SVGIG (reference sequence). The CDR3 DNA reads TGTGCCTGGACCTTTTACAATGAGCAGTTCTTC. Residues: CAWTFYNEQFF.

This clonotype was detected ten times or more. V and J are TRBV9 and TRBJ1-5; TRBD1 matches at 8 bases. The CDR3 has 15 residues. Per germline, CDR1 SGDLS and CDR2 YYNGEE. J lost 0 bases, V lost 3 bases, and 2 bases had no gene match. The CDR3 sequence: CASSGGTGSNQPQHF. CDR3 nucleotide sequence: TGTGCCAGCAGCGGGGGGACAGGTAGCAATCAGCCCCAGCATTTT.

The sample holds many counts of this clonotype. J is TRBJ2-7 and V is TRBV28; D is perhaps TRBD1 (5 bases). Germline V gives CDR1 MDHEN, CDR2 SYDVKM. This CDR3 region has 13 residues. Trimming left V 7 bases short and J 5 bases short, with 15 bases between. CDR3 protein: CASTSDSFNEQYF. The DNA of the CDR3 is TGTGCCAGCACCTCTGACAGTTTCAACGAGCAGTACTTC.

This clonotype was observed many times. The CDR3 DNA follows: TGCAGTGCTAGAGATCACGGGGAGCAGTACTTC. It yields the protein CSARDHGEQYF. The chain employs TRBV20-1 and TRBJ2-7; no clear D. Trimming left V 0 bases short and J 7 bases short, with 7 bases between. CDR1 is DFQATT, CDR2 SNEGSKA, per germline (reference sequence). The CDR3 covers 11 residues.

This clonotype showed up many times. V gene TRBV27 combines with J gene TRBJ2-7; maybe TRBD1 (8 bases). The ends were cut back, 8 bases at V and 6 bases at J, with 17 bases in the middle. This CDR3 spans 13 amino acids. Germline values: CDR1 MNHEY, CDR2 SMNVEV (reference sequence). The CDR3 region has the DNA TGTGCCAGCCATTCAGGGGGCGGGGGCGAGCAGTACTTC. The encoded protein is CASHSGGGGEQYF.

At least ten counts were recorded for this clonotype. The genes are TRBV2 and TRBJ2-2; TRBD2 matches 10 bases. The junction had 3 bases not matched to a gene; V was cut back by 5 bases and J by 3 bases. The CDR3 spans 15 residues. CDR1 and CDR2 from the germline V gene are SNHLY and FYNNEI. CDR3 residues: CASSRTSGYTGELFF. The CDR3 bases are TGTGCCAGCAGTAGGACTAGCGGCTACACCGGGGAGCTGTTTTTT.

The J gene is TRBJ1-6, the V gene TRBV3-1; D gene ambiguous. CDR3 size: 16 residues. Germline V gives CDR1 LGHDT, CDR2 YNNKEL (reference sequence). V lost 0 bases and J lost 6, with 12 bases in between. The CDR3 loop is CASSQDATVSNSPLHF. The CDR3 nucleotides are TGTGCCAGCAGCCAAGATGCGACCGTCAGTAATTCACCCCTCCACTTT.

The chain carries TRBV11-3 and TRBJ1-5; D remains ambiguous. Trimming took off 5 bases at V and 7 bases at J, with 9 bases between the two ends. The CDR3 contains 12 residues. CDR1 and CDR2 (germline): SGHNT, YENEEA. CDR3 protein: CASSAGRQPQHF. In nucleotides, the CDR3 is TGTGCCAGCAGCGCTGGACGCCAGCCCCAGCATTTT.

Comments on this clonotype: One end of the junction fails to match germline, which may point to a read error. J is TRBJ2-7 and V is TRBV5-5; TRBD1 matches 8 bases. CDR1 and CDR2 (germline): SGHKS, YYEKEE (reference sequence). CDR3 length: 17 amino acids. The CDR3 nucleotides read TGCGCCAGCAGCCAAGTGTCAGGGGGCCGAAGCTCCTACGAGCAGTACTTC. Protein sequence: CASSQVSGGRSSYEQYF.